This TCR beta chain was found in a study of shared clonotypes between healthy human individuals. Germline CDR1 SGHDN, CDR2 FVKESK. V shed 4 bases, J shed 2 bases, and the junction held 5 bases outside the gene matches. CDR3 length: 15 residues. Once extracted for a subset, genomic DNA was divided evenly among several immunoSEQ plates. TCRdb's copy holds only in-frame clones and misses some; the assay was immunoSEQ multiplex PCR. The sample comprises around 1.4 million clones, about 98.5% of which are singletons, and around 0.38% rests with the top ten. The chain uses TRBV14 and TRBJ2-7, with 10 bases matching TRBD1. The sequencing input was naive CD4+ T cells sorted from blood. As for subset: CD45RA+ positively selected. This receptor was obtained from a young man in good health. For the CDR3, the DNA is TGTGCCAGCAGCCGACGGACAGGGGGAACCTACGAGCAGTACTTC. Protein sequence: CASSRRTGGTYEQYF. The whole variable domain, filled in from reference TRBV14 and TRBJ2-7, reads EAGVTQFPSHSVIEKGQTVTLRCDPISGHDNLYWYRRVMGKEIKFLLHFVKESKQDESGMPNNRFLAERTGGTYSTLKVQPAELEDSGVYFCASSRRTGGTYEQYFGPGTRLTVT.